What follows are 32 T cell receptor beta chains derived from one specimen sequenced in a study of neurological immune-mediated disorders. MiXCR was run by TCRdb on the 5' RACE reads, yielding one entry per CDR3 protein. The data show about 60,000 distinct CDR3 sequences, with 4% to 5.5% seen just once and about 3% held by the top ten. Sequences were obtained from PBMCs. The receptor set was obtained from a man aged 45-65 years with multiple sclerosis.

CDR3 DNA: TGCGCCAGCAGCTCCGCTACGGGACAGGGGGACACTGAAGCTTTCTTT. Translated, it gives CASSSATGQGDTEAFF. This sequence joins TRBV5-1 and TRBJ1-1; 11 nucleotides align to TRBD1. The V gene's germline CDR1 is SGHRS and CDR2 YFSETQ. The CDR3 contains 16 residues. Germline trimming cut 3 bases from V and 3 bases from J; bases unmatched to any gene: 7. Supplemented by reference TRBV5-1 and TRBJ1-1, the full variable domain reads KAGVTQTPRYLIKTRGQQVTLSCSPISGHRSVSWYQQTPGQGLQFLFEYFSETQRNKGNFPGRFSGRQFSNSRSEMNVSTLELGDSALYLCASSSATGQGDTEAFFGQGTRLTVV.

The table lists this clonotype with a few counts. The chain recombines TRBV3-1 with TRBJ2-5; D unclear. Germline CDR1 LGHDT, CDR2 YNNKEL (reference sequence). V gave up 4 bases and J gave up 7 bases, with 13 bases separating them. This CDR3 has 13 amino acids. CDR3 bases: TGTGCCAGCAGCCCACCGTTGTCTGGGACCCAGTACTTC. This codes for CASSPPLSGTQYF.

This clonotype was seen at least ten times. The gene calls are TRBV5-1 and TRBJ2-7; TRBD1 might be the D (5 bases). Trimming took 0 bases from V and 2 from J, leaving 15 bases between them. Germline values: CDR1 SGHRS, CDR2 YFSETQ. CDR3 length equals 16 residues. In DNA, the CDR3 is TGCGCCAGCAGCTTGGGGGCACAGGCTGGGACCTACGAGCAGTACTTC. Protein sequence: CASSLGAQAGTYEQYF. Looking up the rest from reference TRBV5-1 and TRBJ2-7 gives the full variable domain: KAGVTQTPRYLIKTRGQQVTLSCSPISGHRSVSWYQQTPGQGLQFLFEYFSETQRNKGNFPGRFSGRQFSNSRSEMNVSTLELGDSALYLCASSLGAQAGTYEQYFGPGTRLTVT.

This rearrangement joins TRBV10-3 to TRBJ2-3, with TRBD1 identical over 8 bases. The CDR3 consists of 12 residues. Losses at the gene ends were 9 bases for V and 4 bases for J; bases not matched to a gene: 3. Germline V gene data show CDR1 as ENHRY and CDR2 as SYGVKD. The CDR3 is CAISGGADTQYF. DNA of the CDR3: TGTGCCATTTCAGGGGGCGCAGATACGCAGTATTTT.

This clonotype appeared many times. The chain joins TRBV12-3 or TRBV12-4 to TRBJ2-7; no firm D call. The CDR3 extends over 14 amino acids. Trimming cost V 2 bases and J 1 base, with 9 bases left between them. This chain's CDR3 is CASSLLAGSYEQYF. The CDR3 DNA follows: TGTGCCAGCAGTTTATTAGCAGGTTCCTACGAGCAGTACTTC.

This clonotype was counted ten times or more. The chain joins TRBV5-1 to TRBJ2-5; D gene uncertain. With 0 bases removed from V and 1 base from J, the gap between germline ends came to 7 bases. CDR3 length: 14 amino acids. CDR1 and CDR2 (germline): SGHRS, YFSETQ. CDR3 DNA: TGCGCCAGCAGCTTGGCTGGCTCCCAAGAGACCCAGTACTTC. Its protein is CASSLAGSQETQYF.

The sample holds many counts of this clonotype. The J gene is TRBJ1-2, the V gene TRBV5-6, with D possibly matching TRBD1 (5 bases). The CDR3 spans 13 residues. Trimming took off 6 bases at V and 5 bases at J, with 14 bases between the two ends. Germline V gene data show CDR1 as SGHDT and CDR2 as YYEEEE. CDR3 sequence: CASTADKGYGYTF. Written as DNA, the CDR3 is TGTGCCAGCACCGCGGACAAAGGATATGGCTACACCTTC.

This clonotype has only a few counts. A much more abundant neighbour one base away suggests this may be a read error. This chain uses TRBV10-3 with TRBJ2-5; perhaps TRBD2 as D (5 bases). Per germline, CDR1 ENHRY and CDR2 SYGVKD. V gave up 4 bases and J gave up 5 bases, with 11 bases separating them. This CDR3 is 13 amino acids long. The CDR3 nucleotides are TGTGCCATCAGTGGTACGGGGTTGGAGACCCAGTACTTC. The encoded protein is CAISGTGLETQYF.

This clonotype appeared many times. The V gene is TRBV18, the J gene TRBJ2-2; 7 nucleotides line up with TRBD1. Germline lookup yields CDR1 KGHSH and CDR2 LQKENI. There are 14 residues in the CDR3. Unmatched junction bases numbered 3, after V lost 1 base and J lost 7 bases. This chain's CDR3 is CASSPRQGHGELFF. The CDR3 DNA sequence: TGTGCCAGCTCACCACGACAGGGACACGGGGAGCTGTTTTTT.

In this sample, this clonotype turned up many times. V usage is TRBV3-1 and J usage is TRBJ2-1; 7 nucleotides line up with TRBD2. The junction had 7 bases not matched to a gene; V was cut back by 5 bases and J by 6 bases. The CDR3 sequence is 14 residues long. Germline values: CDR1 LGHDT, CDR2 YNNKEL (reference sequence). The CDR3 DNA reads TGTGCCAGCAGCGCGGGGGACCCCTTCAATGAGCAGTTCTTC. Its protein product is CASSAGDPFNEQFF.

The sample holds many counts of this clonotype. The chain is built from TRBV7-2 and TRBJ2-7; D is undetermined. The CDR3 has 14 residues. Germline V CDR1 and CDR2: SGHTA, FQGNSA. With 5 bases removed from V and 3 bases from J, the gap between germline ends came to 14 bases. CDR3 loop: CASSTRFGGYEQYF. CDR3 DNA: TGTGCCAGCAGCACCCGGTTCGGCGGCTACGAGCAGTACTTC.

This clonotype was seen repeatedly, ten times or more. The genes are TRBV4-1 and TRBJ2-5; TRBD1 agrees at 9 bases. Per the germline V gene, CDR1 is MGHRA and CDR2 is YSYEKL. With V trimmed by 3 bases and J by 1 base, 3 bases remained unmatched. The CDR3 spans 15 residues. CDR3 coding DNA: TGCGCCAGCAGCCAGGGGACAGGGCGCCAAGAGACCCAGTACTTC. This encodes CASSQGTGRQETQYF.

This clonotype appeared many times. This chain joins TRBV20-1 and TRBJ1-5; D gene unclear. This CDR3 has 13 residues. Trimming took off 6 bases at V and 2 bases at J, with 11 bases between the two ends. Germline V gene sequence: CDR1 DFQATT, CDR2 SNEGSKA (reference sequence). The CDR3 is CSAPSRGNQPQHF. Here the CDR3 DNA reads TGCAGTGCCCCTTCAAGGGGCAATCAGCCCCAGCATTTT.

This clonotype was counted only a few times. The rearrangement links TRBV28 to TRBJ2-1, with D perhaps TRBD1 (6 bases). CDR3 length: 16 amino acids. The V gene's germline CDR1 is MDHEN and CDR2 SYDVKM. V was trimmed by 6 bases and J by 3 bases, leaving 18 bases between them. As DNA, the CDR3 is TGTGCCAGCAGCCCCGTTCGGCGAGGGGGCTACAATGAGCAGTTCTTC. It encodes CASSPVRRGGYNEQFF. Full variable domain (outside the CDR3, taken from reference TRBV28 and TRBJ2-1): DVKVTQSSRYLVKRTGEKVFLECVQDMDHENMFWYRQDPGLGLRLIYFSYDVKMKEKGDIPEGYSVSREKKERFSLILESASTNQTSMYLCASSPVRRGGYNEQFFGPGTRLTVL.

The chain carries TRBV7-2 and TRBJ2-7; D call uncertain. V gave up 3 bases and J gave up 3 bases, with 15 bases separating them. This CDR3 has 15 amino acids. CDR1 SGHTA and CDR2 FQGNSA come from the germline V gene. The CDR3 sequence: CASSFSRWPGYEQYF. Here the CDR3 DNA reads TGTGCCAGCAGCTTTTCCAGGTGGCCTGGCTACGAGCAGTACTTC.

This clonotype has ten or more counts. This CDR3 reads CAISQNNSPLHF. CDR3 in DNA: TGTGCCATCAGCCAAAATAATTCACCCCTCCACTTT. The V and J genes are TRBV10-3 and TRBJ1-6; no reliable D call. Germline V gives CDR1 ENHRY, CDR2 SYGVKD. Trimming took off 6 bases at V and 5 bases at J, with 5 bases between the two ends. CDR3 size: 12 residues.

This clonotype is deemed medium-sized (0.01 to 0.1%). The DNA of the CDR3 is TGCGCCAGCAGCACCGGAGGGGGGGATACGCAGTATTTT. It yields the protein CASSTGGGDTQYF. The J gene is TRBJ2-3, the V gene TRBV5-1; D assignment may be TRBD1 or TRBD2 (6 bases each). This CDR3 region has 13 residues. V was pared by 4 bases and J by 6 bases, with 12 bases between. Germline V gene sequence: CDR1 SGHRS, CDR2 YFSETQ.

This clonotype was found a few times. The V gene is TRBV7-9, the J gene TRBJ2-1; tentatively, D is TRBD2 (5 bases). The V end lost 5 bases, the J end lost 9 bases, and 17 bases lay between the germline ends. The CDR3 runs 14 residues. Germline V gene lookup returns CDR1 SEHNR and CDR2 FQNEAQ (reference sequence). The CDR3 DNA is TGTGCCAGCAGCCGGGAATTAACGTCGGGTGAGCAGTTCTTC. As protein: CASSRELTSGEQFF.

This clonotype was seen at least ten times. The chain links TRBV5-1 to TRBJ2-7; TRBD2 matches 10 bases. The CDR3 is 16 residues long. Unmatched junction bases numbered 9, after V lost 2 bases and J lost 4 bases. Germline V gives CDR1 SGHRS, CDR2 YFSETQ. The CDR3 DNA reads TGCGCCAGCAGCTTAAGGGAGCGGGAGGGCCTTTACGAGCAGTACTTC. Protein product: CASSLREREGLYEQYF. Full variable domain (missing parts from reference TRBV5-1 and TRBJ2-7): KAGVTQTPRYLIKTRGQQVTLSCSPISGHRSVSWYQQTPGQGLQFLFEYFSETQRNKGNFPGRFSGRQFSNSRSEMNVSTLELGDSALYLCASSLREREGLYEQYFGPGTRLTVT.

This clonotype has ten or more counts. The V gene is TRBV7-9, the J gene TRBJ1-6; TRBD1 matches 10 bases. CDR1 is SEHNR, CDR2 FQNEAQ, per germline (reference sequence). V lost 5 bases to trimming and J lost 9 bases; unmatched junction nucleotides: 7. The CDR3 has 15 amino acids. CDR3 amino acids: CASSRVGQGVSPLHF. The CDR3 nucleotides read TGTGCCAGCAGCCGAGTAGGACAGGGGGTTTCACCCCTCCACTTT.

This clonotype was counted many times. This chain joins TRBV28 and TRBJ2-5, with TRBD2 matching 8 bases. The V and J ends lost 4 bases and 1 base, in that order; junction bases with no gene match: 8. CDR3 length: 16 amino acids. Germline lookup yields CDR1 MDHEN and CDR2 SYDVKM. In DNA, the CDR3 is TGTGCCAGCAGTTACCAGACTAGCGCAACCCAAGAGACCCAGTACTTC. The encoded protein is CASSYQTSATQETQYF.

This clonotype was seen many times. The chain carries TRBV3-1 and TRBJ2-5; D is perhaps TRBD1 (5 bases). Per germline, CDR1 LGHDT and CDR2 YNNKEL (reference sequence). The CDR3 loop spans 15 amino acids. The germline V and J ends were trimmed by 4 bases and 5 bases, with 17 bases remaining between them. CDR3 in amino acids: CASSRTRTRMETQYF. The CDR3 bases are TGTGCCAGCAGCCGGACGAGGACAAGGATGGAGACCCAGTACTTC.

This clonotype was seen ten or more times. This chain joins TRBV5-1 and TRBJ2-3; tentatively, D is TRBD1 (6 bases). The germline V gene encodes CDR1 SGHRS and CDR2 YFSETQ. The length of the CDR3 is 14 residues. V was trimmed by 5 bases and J by 1 base, leaving 11 bases between them. CDR3 sequence (DNA): TGCGCCAGCAGGCGACAGGACCGCACAGATACGCAGTATTTT. Amino acids: CASRRQDRTDTQYF.

This clonotype was seen at least ten times. This chain joins TRBV25-1 and TRBJ2-2, with no clear D. Germline loops: CDR1 MGHDK, CDR2 SYGVNS. Trimming shortened V by 1 base and J by 6 bases, and 12 bases separated the two germline ends. The CDR3 is 15 amino acids. DNA of the CDR3: TGTGCCAGCAGTGAATTAATCCTGTCCGCCGGGGAGCTGTTTTTT. This encodes CASSELILSAGELFF.

Remarks on this clonotype: A much more abundant neighbour one base away suggests this may be a read error. The chain is built from TRBV5-1 and TRBJ2-7; 8 positions agree with TRBD1. V shed 0 bases, J shed 7 bases, and the junction held 3 bases outside the gene matches. Germline V gene sequence: CDR1 SGHRS, CDR2 YFSETQ. CDR3 length: 13 amino acids. CDR3 amino acids: CASSLDRGREQYF. The CDR3 DNA sequence: TGCGCCAGCAGCTTGGACAGGGGGAGAGAGCAGTACTTC.

Ten or more counts support this clonotype. This rearrangement joins TRBV15 to TRBJ2-5, with 8 bases lining up with TRBD2. The germline V gene encodes CDR1 LNHNV and CDR2 YYDKDF (reference sequence). CDR3 size: 17 residues. The J segment lost 4 bases and the V segment lost 1 base, leaving 11 bases of the junction unmatched. The CDR3 region is CATSRGGAGVRAETQYF. CDR3 sequence (DNA): TGTGCCACCAGCAGAGGGGGAGCGGGAGTGAGGGCAGAGACCCAGTACTTC.

A few counts support this clonotype. The chain is built from TRBV16 and TRBJ1-1, with a weak D call TRBD1 (6 bases). Germline-derived CDR1 and CDR2 are KGHSY and FQNENV. The CDR3 has 16 amino acids. V lost 4 bases and J lost 5, with 20 bases in between. CDR3 amino acids: CASSPANRGQTTEAFF. The CDR3 DNA follows: TGTGCCAGCAGCCCCGCCAACCGCGGACAGACTACTGAAGCTTTCTTT. Supplemented by reference TRBV16 and TRBJ1-1, the full variable domain reads GEEVAQTPKHLVRGEGQKAKLYCAPIKGHSYVFWYQQVLKNEFKFLISFQNENVFDETGMPKERFSAKCLPNSPCSLEIQATKLEDSAVYFCASSPANRGQTTEAFFGQGTRLTVV.

This clonotype occurred many times. The gene calls are TRBV20-1 and TRBJ2-1, with TRBD2 identical over 7 bases. CDR3 length equals 15 residues. V shed 3 bases and J 4 bases; nucleotides not matched to a gene: 9. The germline V gene encodes CDR1 DFQATT and CDR2 SNEGSKA (reference sequence). The CDR3: CSASLLAESYNEQFF. The CDR3 DNA reads TGCAGTGCTAGCCTCCTAGCGGAGTCATACAATGAGCAGTTCTTC.

This clonotype was seen more than once but under ten times. This chain links TRBV3-1 with TRBJ1-1; D unclear. The CDR3 consists of 13 residues. Germline V gene data show CDR1 as LGHDT and CDR2 as YNNKEL (reference sequence). Between the trimmed V and J ends, which lost 5 bases and 6 bases, there was a span of 13 bases. CDR3 region: CASSWTGVAEAFF. DNA for the CDR3: TGTGCCAGCAGCTGGACCGGGGTGGCTGAAGCTTTCTTT.

This clonotype has a count of ten or more. At one boundary the junction diverges from the germline segment, which might be a read error. The J gene is TRBJ1-6, the V gene TRBV20-1; no definite D call. Germline values: CDR1 DFQATT, CDR2 SNEGSKA (reference sequence). The CDR3 length is 19 residues. The DNA for the CDR3 is TGCAGTGCTAGAGAAGAGGGAAGCGCGGCGAGCTCCTATAATTCACCCCTCAACTTT. Protein: CSAREEGSAASSYNSPLNF.

This clonotype was detected only a few times. The chain joins TRBV4-1 to TRBJ1-6, with a possible D match to TRBD1 (6 bases). The CDR3 has 21 residues. CDR1 and CDR2 (germline): MGHRA, YSYEKL. The V end was cut by 1 base, the J end by 1 base, with 23 bases between. The CDR3 DNA is TGCGCCAGCAGCCAAGTGGGGAGGGGGGGCTATGACTGGTCCTATAATTCACCCCTCCACTTT. This translates into CASSQVGRGGYDWSYNSPLHF.

This clonotype was observed a few times. The chain has TRBV18 and TRBJ2-1, with 9 bases fitting TRBD2. There are 16 residues in the CDR3. Germline lookup yields CDR1 KGHSH and CDR2 LQKENI. V lost 2 bases and J lost 0; bases outside the gene matches: 2. In nucleotides, the CDR3 is TGTGCCAGCTCACCAAGTAGCGGGAGCTCCTACAATGAGCAGTTCTTC. Its translation: CASSPSSGSSYNEQFF.